The next 25 T cell receptor beta chains were all read from a single sample in a study of OX40 agonist ivuxolimab in advanced cancers. Libraries were constructed by the immunoSEQ multiplex PCR assay. TCRdb provides this immuneACCESS table in a form limited to in-frame rearrangements. Some clones are lacking; in checked studies, under half of them reflect an unresolved V gene, and why the rest are absent is not known. Present in this sample are about 77,000 clones, roughly 86% of which were seen just once. Around 2.5% of the sample rests with the top ten. The specimen comprised CD4+ or CD8+ T cells sorted from blood, sampled in a trial of the OX40 agonist ivuxolimab. The origin of the receptors is an adult with an advanced solid tumor such as melanoma, head and neck, liver or kidney cancer.

The CDR3, as DNA: TGTGCCAGCAGCTTAGTATCGACCCAAGAGACCCAGTACTTC. Translation: CASSLVSTQETQYF. This chain connects TRBV11-2 to TRBJ2-5; D unclear. Deletions cut 1 base from V and 1 base from J, with 7 bases between. The length of the CDR3 is 14 residues. Germline CDR1 SGHAT, CDR2 FQNNGV.

The chain combines TRBV30 with TRBJ1-5; no definite D call. Trimming shortened V by 0 bases and J by 4 bases, and 7 bases separated the two germline ends. The V gene's germline CDR1 is GTSNPN and CDR2 SVGIG (reference sequence). The CDR3 runs 13 residues. The CDR3 spells CAWSVLLNQPQHF. The CDR3 DNA is TGTGCCTGGAGTGTGTTATTGAATCAGCCCCAGCATTTT.

Only a few counts were recorded for this clone. The CDR3 here is CASSSGQGASGQYF. In DNA form, the CDR3 reads TGCGCCAGCAGCTCTGGACAGGGGGCCTCGGGGCAGTACTTC. The chain employs TRBV5-1 and TRBJ2-7, with TRBD1 matching over 11 bases. Per the germline V gene, CDR1 is SGHRS and CDR2 is YFSETQ. This CDR3 spans 14 amino acids. V lost 3 bases to trimming and J lost 9 bases; unmatched junction nucleotides: 8.

The CDR3 sequence is CASSREAGATYGYTF. CDR3 nucleotide sequence: TGTGCCAGCTCCCGGGAGGCAGGGGCGACCTATGGCTACACCTTC. The rearrangement links TRBV18 to TRBJ1-2; weak D call: TRBD1 (6 bases). V lost 6 bases, J lost 4 bases, and 18 bases lay in between. The germline V gene has CDR1 KGHSH and CDR2 LQKENI. The CDR3 is 15 residues long.

The chain carries TRBV5-1 and TRBJ2-1; 8 bases line up with TRBD2. This CDR3 is 19 amino acids long. Germline CDR1 reads SGHRS; CDR2 reads YFSETQ. The V and J ends lost 0 bases and 4 bases, in that order; junction bases with no gene match: 15. This chain's CDR3 is CASSLVGGRTTPLYNEQFF. In DNA form, the CDR3 reads TGCGCCAGCAGCTTGGTTGGCGGGAGGACCACCCCGCTATACAATGAGCAGTTCTTC.

Comment on this clone: The junction shows a germline mismatch at one end, possibly a read error. The CDR3 DNA reads TGTGCTAGCAGCGCCCGGACTAGCGGAGCACAAGAGACCCAGTACTTC. It is translated as CASSARTSGAQETQYF. The gene calls are TRBV7-7 and TRBJ2-5; TRBD2 aligns across 10 bases. The CDR3 contains 16 residues. Per germline, CDR1 SSHAT and CDR2 FNYEAQ (reference sequence).

This chain joins TRBV25-1 and TRBJ1-2; no clear D. Germline V CDR1 and CDR2: MGHDK, SYGVNS. The CDR3 is 12 amino acids. With 2 bases removed from V and 2 bases from J, the gap between germline ends came to 3 bases. The CDR3 nucleotides read TGTGCCAGCAGTGAAGACAACTATGGCTACACCTTC. It yields the protein CASSEDNYGYTF.

The chain joins TRBV7-9 to TRBJ2-1; D is undetermined. Trimming took 5 bases from V and 2 from J, leaving 13 bases between them. Germline V gene sequence: CDR1 SEHNR, CDR2 FQNEAQ (reference sequence). This CDR3 comprises 15 residues. Here the CDR3 DNA reads TGTGCCAGCAGCGTGGGGAAGGTGGCCTACAATGAGCAGTTCTTC. Translated, it gives CASSVGKVAYNEQFF.

The CDR3 sequence is CASSPRRDQETQYF. The DNA for the CDR3 is TGTGCCAGCAGTCCTAGACGGGATCAAGAGACCCAGTACTTC. V gene TRBV5-4 combines with J gene TRBJ2-5, with D perhaps matching TRBD2 (5 bases). V lost 5 bases and J 2 bases, leaving 13 bases between the germline ends. CDR3 length: 14 amino acids. Germline V lookup: CDR1 SGHNT, CDR2 YYREEE (reference sequence).

The V and J genes are TRBV15 and TRBJ1-3; D gene uncertain. The V gene lost 8 bases and the J gene lost 0 bases, with 8 bases spanning the gap. CDR3 length: 13 residues. CDR1 is LNHNV, CDR2 YYDKDF, per germline (reference sequence). DNA for the CDR3: TGTGCCACCTCCCGACGCTCTGGAAACACCATATATTTT. Its protein product is CATSRRSGNTIYF.

The J gene is TRBJ2-3, the V gene TRBV29-1; 8 nucleotides line up with TRBD1. The ends lost 3 bases at V and 4 bases at J; junction bases unmatched: 12. The germline V gene encodes CDR1 SQVTM and CDR2 ANQGSEA. The CDR3 is 16 residues long. The CDR3 DNA reads as TGCAGCGTTGATATCGGTCAGGGGGCTGTCGCAGATACGCAGTATTTT. Protein sequence: CSVDIGQGAVADTQYF.

The genes are TRBV7-6 and TRBJ1-4; tentative D call: TRBD1 (5 bases). The V gene's germline CDR1 is SGHVS and CDR2 FNYEAQ. V gave up 4 bases and J gave up 10 bases, with 16 bases separating them. The CDR3 runs 14 residues. This CDR3 is CASSSLQGGRKLFF. The CDR3 DNA reads TGTGCCAGCAGCTCCCTCCAGGGAGGTCGAAAACTGTTTTTT. Looking up the rest from reference TRBV7-6 and TRBJ1-4 gives the full variable domain: GAGVSQSPRYKVTKRGQDVALRCDPISGHVSLYWYRQALGQGPEFLTYFNYEAQQDKSGLPNDRFSAERPEGSISTLTIQRTEQRDSAMYRCASSSLQGGRKLFFGSGTQLSVL.

The chain combines TRBV19 with TRBJ1-1, with D unresolved. The germline V gene has CDR1 LNHDA and CDR2 SQIVND (reference sequence). The length of the CDR3 is 13 residues. V was shortened by 5 bases and J by 1 base, with 8 bases between the two germline ends. The CDR3 bases are TGTGCCAGTAGTCGGACGCGGAACACTGAAGCTTTCTTT. Translated, it gives CASSRTRNTEAFF. Full variable domain (missing parts from reference TRBV19 and TRBJ1-1): DGGITQSPKYLFRKEGQNVTLSCEQNLNHDAMYWYRQDPGQGLRLIYYSQIVNDFQKGDIAEGYSVSREKKESFPLTVTSAQKNPTAFYLCASSRTRNTEAFFGQGTRLTVV.

The chain is built from TRBV7-2 and TRBJ2-2; possibly TRBD1 or TRBD2 for D (5 bases each). With 8 bases removed from V and 1 base from J, the gap between germline ends came to 14 bases. Germline assignment: CDR1 SGHTA and CDR2 FQGNSA. The CDR3 runs 15 residues. The CDR3 sequence: CASRRGPLNTGELFF. CDR3 DNA sequence: TGTGCCAGCCGCCGGGGACCGCTGAACACCGGGGAGCTGTTTTTT.

As concerns this clone: Other DNA sequences of this sample code for an identical CDR3. The chain recombines TRBV5-1 with TRBJ2-3, with TRBD2 matching over 15 bases. CDR3 length equals 17 residues. Germline V gene data show CDR1 as SGHRS and CDR2 as YFSETQ. The V gene end was trimmed by 0 bases and the J gene end by 5 bases; junction bases not matched to a gene: 4. CDR3 nucleotide sequence: TGCGCCAGCAGCTTGGGGACTAGCGGGAGGGCCGAAGATACGCAGTATTTT. Its protein is CASSLGTSGRAEDTQYF.

The chain is built from TRBV7-6 and TRBJ2-3, with D unresolved. This CDR3 comprises 14 residues. Deletions cut 2 bases from V and 2 bases from J, with 8 bases between. The germline V gene encodes CDR1 SGHVS and CDR2 FNYEAQ. The CDR3 nucleotides are TGTGCCAGCAGCTTAAGCTGGGACACAGATACGCAGTATTTT. Translating gives CASSLSWDTDTQYF.

This clone was found once. V usage is TRBV5-6 and J usage is TRBJ2-6, with D unresolved. CDR3 length equals 18 residues. The V gene lost 0 bases and the J gene lost 0 bases, with 13 bases spanning the gap. Germline V gives CDR1 SGHDT, CDR2 YYEEEE. The CDR3 DNA sequence: TGTGCCAGCAGCTTGGTAATCTTCCAGGTCTCTGGGGCCAACGTCCTGACTTTC. It yields the protein CASSLVIFQVSGANVLTF.

In this sample, this clone turned up once. This chain links TRBV27 with TRBJ2-7, with a tentative D call TRBD1 (6 bases). The CDR3 runs to 15 residues. Trimming removed 7 bases at V and 5 bases at J, with 21 bases between. Germline CDR1 is MNHEY and CDR2 is SMNVEV (reference sequence). The CDR3 nucleotides are TGTGCCAGCAAACATCAACAGGGAGCCCGCCACGAGCAGTACTTC. It is translated as CASKHQQGARHEQYF.

The V gene is TRBV10-2, the J gene TRBJ1-5, with no clear D. Germline V gives CDR1 WSHSY, CDR2 SAAADI. This CDR3 comprises 14 residues. V dropped 3 bases and J dropped 3 bases, with 9 bases sitting between them. The CDR3 DNA is TGCGCCAGCAGTGACGGGGTCAACAATCAGCCCCAGCATTTT. As protein: CASSDGVNNQPQHF.

V and J are TRBV6-1 and TRBJ1-5; no firm D call. Trimming pared 7 bases from V and 5 bases from J, leaving 18 bases between. This CDR3 comprises 15 residues. The germline V gene has CDR1 MNHNS and CDR2 SASEGT. For the CDR3, the DNA is TGTGCCAGCACTGCGGACGGAAGGAACTATCAGCCCCAGCATTTT. It translates to CASTADGRNYQPQHF.

This clone was counted between two and nine times. The rearrangement uses TRBV2 and TRBJ2-5; 8 bases are a match to TRBD2. Germline values: CDR1 SNHLY, CDR2 FYNNEI. Losses at the gene ends were 1 base for V and 7 bases for J; bases not matched to a gene: 2. This CDR3 is built from 13 residues. CDR3 sequence: CASSEEAGGTQYF. The CDR3 nucleotides are TGTGCCAGCAGTGAAGAGGCGGGAGGGACCCAGTACTTC.

This chain links TRBV28 with TRBJ2-2, with TRBD1 identical over 10 bases. There are 15 residues in the CDR3. V lost 4 bases to trimming and J lost 5 bases; unmatched junction nucleotides: 4. Germline assignment: CDR1 MDHEN and CDR2 SYDVKM. The CDR3 region has the DNA TGTGCCAGCAGTTCTCCGGGACAGGGGACCGGGGAGCTGTTTTTT. Translated, it gives CASSSPGQGTGELFF.

The chain joins TRBV27 to TRBJ1-5; D ambiguous. The V end lost 5 bases, the J end lost 7 bases, and 9 bases lay between the germline ends. Per germline, CDR1 MNHEY and CDR2 SMNVEV (reference sequence). The CDR3 length is 12 residues. The CDR3 bases are TGTGCCAGCAGTCCGTTCGGGCAGCCCCAGCATTTT. Residues: CASSPFGQPQHF.

The gene calls are TRBV29-1 and TRBJ1-1; 10 bases are shared with TRBD1. Germline V gene data show CDR1 as SQVTM and CDR2 as ANQGSEA. The junction had 10 bases not matched to a gene; V was cut back by 7 bases and J by 11 bases. The CDR3 runs to 12 residues. The DNA for the CDR3 is TGCAGCGCCGGACAGGGGGTAGAAAAGGCTTTCTTT. Amino acid sequence: CSAGQGVEKAFF.

The chain employs TRBV5-5 and TRBJ1-2, with 7 bases identical to TRBD1. Trimming cost V 2 bases and J 5 bases; bases outside gene matches: 6. The CDR3 loop spans 14 amino acids. Germline assignment: CDR1 SGHKS and CDR2 YYEKEE (reference sequence). In DNA form, the CDR3 reads TGTGCCAGCAGCTTATTCGACAGGGTATATGGCTACACCTTC. This encodes CASSLFDRVYGYTF.